This is a list of T cell receptor beta chains from one sample in a study of cytomegalovirus exposure and HLA in healthy donors. Profiling relied on immunoSEQ multiplex PCR, and the TCRdb table lists in-frame clones only, not all of them. The table shows around 130,000 clones, with 80% occurring only once. The sequenced sample was PBMCs. The receptors come from a man aged 35 to 55 in good health and CMV-seronegative. The CDR3 runs from the conserved cysteine through the conserved F or W. The D gene is left open where the match is weak. Expanded clones are given a class, and other clones once, few, many or no size at all.

>TRBD1|NA|16|TRBJ2-2|TRBV2
CASSPQDRANTGELFF
>TRBD1|NA|15|TRBJ2-6|TRBV5-1
CASRMDRAGANVLTF
>TRBD2|NA|14|TRBJ2-7|TRBV28
CASSIMGGSYEQYF
>TRBD1|NA|15|TRBJ1-4|TRBV10-2
CASSEGDSVNEKLFF
>TRBD1|few|17|TRBJ1-1|TRBV4-1
CASRQDRDNRMNTEAFF
>NA|NA|13|TRBJ1-2|TRBV19
CASSTTVIYGYTF
>TRBD1|once|16|TRBJ2-3|TRBV11-1
CASSHGTGLLTDTQYF
>NA|NA|12|TRBJ2-7|TRBV7-9
CASVASSYEQYF
>NA|NA|15|TRBJ1-1|TRBV13
CASSPYAGLNTEAFF
>NA|few|14|TRBJ1-1|TRBV5-6
CASSLVQGSTEAFF
>NA|NA|13|TRBJ1-1|TRBV6-5
CASSYGLHTEAFF
>NA|once|17|TRBJ2-1|TRBV5-1
CASSLAGGAAIYNEQFF
>NA|NA|13|TRBJ2-3|TRBV5-6
CASSQQGTDTQYF
>TRBD2|once|18|TRBJ2-1|TRBV7-6
CASSLVSGRTSGGNEQFF
>TRBD1|NA|16|TRBJ2-7|TRBV6-5
CASSYSRQGAYYEQYF
>TRBD1|NA|16|TRBJ2-3|TRBV27
CASSPGTGQSSNTQYF
>NA|NA|15|TRBJ1-4|TRBV15
CATSRNQGTNEKLFF
>TRBD1|few|14|TRBJ1-1|TRBV5-6
CASSWGQGTTEAFF
>NA|NA|14|TRBJ1-2|TRBV2
CASSEGRGDYGYTF
>TRBD2|NA|17|TRBJ2-1|TRBV2
CATQGTSGAPEDNEQFF
>NA|NA|11|TRBJ1-1|TRBV28
CATLGVPEAFF
>TRBD1|NA|13|TRBJ2-7|TRBV2
CASSTDRGGEQYF
>TRBD1|NA|15|TRBJ1-4|TRBV5-1
CASSLDRRGGEKLFF
>NA|NA|11|TRBJ1-2|TRBV2
CASDSSYGYTF
>NA|NA|15|TRBJ2-1|TRBV14
CASSQEGLPYNEQFF
>TRBD2|NA|15|TRBJ2-7|TRBV7-9
CASSPGLAGPYEQYF
>NA|NA|17|TRBJ2-7|TRBV4-1
CASSQRLSVEALDEQYF
>TRBD1|NA|15|TRBJ1-2|TRBV28
CASSFRDRTIYGYTF
>TRBD2|NA|15|TRBJ2-7|TRBV28
CASSAGGGNSYEQYF
>NA|few|16|TRBJ2-3|TRBV25-1
CASSDPQGRSTDTQYF
>TRBD1|NA|14|TRBJ1-1|TRBV5-1
CASSSGQGDTEAFF
>TRBD2|NA|17|TRBJ2-7|TRBV5-1
CASSLAGLAGSSYEQYF
>TRBD1|NA|13|TRBJ1-4|TRBV2
CASSTGGREKLFF
>NA|once|15|TRBJ1-5|TRBV6-1
CASSEIQGGNQPQHF
>TRBD2|NA|14|TRBJ2-1|TRBV2
CASIVGGAYNEQFF
>NA|NA|15|TRBJ2-3|TRBV6-5
CASSYSSSFPDTQYF
>TRBD2|NA|15|TRBJ2-1|TRBV6-1
CASRSGTSGDNEQFF
>NA|NA|15|TRBJ1-4|TRBV5-1
CASSLQGTTNEKLFF